A single sample gave rise to the 9 T cell receptor beta chains below, sequenced in a study of long-term antiretroviral therapy in people with HIV. Researchers ran immunoSEQ v3.0 at survey level. The repertoire was sequenced with immunoSEQ multiplex PCR; TCRdb's copy has only in-frame clones and lacks some. The data hold 25,000 to 30,000 clones, with 93% observed a single time. Material: unsorted PBMCs, obtained around 6.5 years after starting antiretroviral therapy. These receptor sequences come from a woman aged 40 to 49 with HIV.

This clone was recorded once. The chain recombines TRBV6-1 with TRBJ2-3, with unresolved D. The V end was cut by 0 bases, the J end by 2 bases, with 9 bases between. The CDR3 extends over 15 amino acids. Germline V gene sequence: CDR1 MNHNS, CDR2 SASEGT. CDR3 protein: CASSEAGSNTDTQYF. The CDR3 nucleotides are TGTGCCAGCAGTGAAGCTGGCAGCAACACAGATACGCAGTATTTT.

V and J are TRBV27 and TRBJ1-2; D may be TRBD1 (5 bases). Trimming cost V 6 bases and J 6 bases, with 20 bases left between them. This CDR3 has 15 residues. From germline, CDR1 is MNHEY and CDR2 SMNVEV (reference sequence). The CDR3 reads CASSPPGLGLNGYTF. The DNA for the CDR3 is TGTGCCAGCAGCCCTCCGGGACTCGGGCTAAATGGCTACACCTTC.

J is TRBJ1-2 and V is TRBV4-1, with unresolved D. CDR1 MGHRA and CDR2 YSYEKL come from the germline V gene. The V end was cut by 1 base, the J end by 0 bases, with 12 bases between. The CDR3 loop spans 16 amino acids. CDR3 protein: CASSQVVRVANYGYTF. The CDR3 DNA sequence: TGCGCCAGCAGCCAAGTAGTGAGAGTGGCTAACTATGGCTACACCTTC.

The V and J genes are TRBV2 and TRBJ2-4; 8 bases fit TRBD2. There are 17 residues in the CDR3. V shed 7 bases and J 9 bases; nucleotides not matched to a gene: 20. CDR1 SNHLY and CDR2 FYNNEI come from the germline V gene. The CDR3 bases are TGTGCCAGCATGCGTCGGGGACTAGGGGTCGGAGATCGCATTCAGTACTTC. Its translation: CASMRRGLGVGDRIQYF.

This clone has only a few counts. The rearrangement uses TRBV10-3 and TRBJ2-5; D perhaps matches TRBD2 (5 bases). CDR3 length equals 15 residues. V lost 2 bases to trimming and J lost 2 bases, with 12 bases between them. From germline, CDR1 is ENHRY and CDR2 SYGVKD. This CDR3 is CAISEVTREQETQYF. The CDR3 DNA reads as TGTGCCATCAGTGAGGTAACTAGGGAGCAAGAGACCCAGTACTTC.

This chain's CDR3 is CASSQRTQKTTEAFF. For the CDR3, the DNA is TGTGCCAGCAGTCAAAGGACCCAAAAGACCACTGAAGCTTTCTTT. The chain is built from TRBV2 and TRBJ1-1, with unresolved D. The germline V and J ends were trimmed by 5 bases and 4 bases, with 17 bases remaining between them. The CDR3 is 15 residues long. Germline CDR1 and CDR2: SNHLY and FYNNEI. Combining the CDR3 with reference TRBV2 and TRBJ1-1 gives the whole variable domain EPEVTQTPSHQVTQMGQEVILRCVPISNHLYFYWYRQILGQKVEFLVSFYNNEISEKSEIFDDQFSVERPDGSNFTLKIRSTKLEDSAMYFCASSQRTQKTTEAFFGQGTRLTVV.

The genes are TRBV7-2 and TRBJ2-2, with D possibly matching TRBD1 (5 bases). Germline V gene lookup returns CDR1 SGHTA and CDR2 FQGNSA. V was clipped by 1 base and J by 6 bases, with 12 bases between them. This CDR3 is built from 15 residues. The CDR3 reads CASSLDRLSSGELFF. CDR3 sequence (DNA): TGTGCCAGCAGCTTAGACAGGTTGAGCTCCGGGGAGCTGTTTTTT.

The rearrangement links TRBV7-9 to TRBJ1-2; 7 nucleotides agree with TRBD1. The V gene end was trimmed by 2 bases and the J gene end by 5 bases; junction bases not matched to a gene: 5. This CDR3 is 14 amino acids long. CDR1 and CDR2 (germline): SEHNR, FQNEAQ (reference sequence). CDR3 nucleotides: TGTGCCAGCAGCTTATTGCAGGGGGGTTATGGCTACACCTTC. Amino acids: CASSLLQGGYGYTF.

This rearrangement joins TRBV7-2 to TRBJ2-7, with a tentative D call TRBD2 (6 bases). V dropped 1 base and J dropped 5 bases, with 6 bases sitting between them. Germline loops: CDR1 SGHTA, CDR2 FQGNSA. There are 12 residues in the CDR3. The DNA for the CDR3 is TGTGCCAGCAGCTTAGGGGGGGACGAGCAGTACTTC. Amino acid sequence: CASSLGGDEQYF.